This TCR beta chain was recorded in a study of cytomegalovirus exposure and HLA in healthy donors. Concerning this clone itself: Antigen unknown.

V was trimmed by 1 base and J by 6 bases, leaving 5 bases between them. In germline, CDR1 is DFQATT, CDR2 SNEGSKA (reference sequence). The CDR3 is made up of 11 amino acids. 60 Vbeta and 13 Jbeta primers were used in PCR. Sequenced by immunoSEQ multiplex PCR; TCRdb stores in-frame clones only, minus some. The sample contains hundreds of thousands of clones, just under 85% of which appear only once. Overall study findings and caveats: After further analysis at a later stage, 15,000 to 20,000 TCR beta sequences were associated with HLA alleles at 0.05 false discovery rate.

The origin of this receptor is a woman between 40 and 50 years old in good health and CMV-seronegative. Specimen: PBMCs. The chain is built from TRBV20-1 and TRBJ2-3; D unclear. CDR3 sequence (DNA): TGCAGTGCTAGAGTGGGCGATACGCAGTATTTT. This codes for CSARVGDTQYF.